Here is one T cell receptor beta chain with its context. Its antigen is as yet unknown. An end of the junction does not agree with germline; a read error may underlie this. These data come from a study of T cell responses to AZD1222 COVID-19 vaccine. Per the germline V gene, CDR1 is MDHEN and CDR2 is SYDVKM. This CDR3 is 11 amino acids long. The repertoire was sequenced with immunoSEQ multiplex PCR; TCRdb's copy has only in-frame clones and lacks some. The sample has around 130,000 clones; 80% to 95% are singletons. Study-level results: Females made up more of the donors, who were largely white British, and clonal diversity may have come out too low. Spike-specific TCR breadth and depth grew following two AZD1222 doses.

The receptor's source is an adult who received the AZD1222 COVID-19 vaccine. Sequences were derived from peripheral blood, sampled 28 days after the second AZD1222 dose. The chain links TRBV28 to TRBJ1-2; 7 bases match TRBD1. CDR3 protein: CASSLQMGQFF. The CDR3, as DNA: TGTGCCAGCAGTCTCCAGATGGGACAGTTTTTC.